The 17 T cell receptor beta chains presented below share a single source sample, sequenced in a study of shared clonotypes between healthy human individuals. Some clones are missing from TCRdb's copy, which holds only in-frame ones; the method was immunoSEQ multiplex PCR. This sample has 100,000 or so clones, with roughly 50% found just once. The sequenced sample consisted of PBMCs. The receptors were sampled from a woman aged 40 to 50 in good health. Some clones in this sample may be carry-over from other donors' samples.

This clone was counted at least ten times. The same CDR3 arises from other DNA sequences in this sample as well. The rearrangement links TRBV29-1 to TRBJ1-2; TRBD1 is a possible D gene (5 bases). The ends were cut back, 3 bases at V and 1 base at J, with 9 bases in the middle. Germline V gene lookup returns CDR1 SQVTM and CDR2 ANQGSEA. The CDR3 has 13 residues. The CDR3 region is CSVDRGGNYGYTF. The CDR3, as DNA: TGCAGCGTTGATAGGGGAGGTAACTATGGCTACACCTTC.

This clone was observed a handful of times. This is likely an artifact of a read error, given a far larger clone one base away. The chain carries TRBV20-1 and TRBJ2-3, with 8 bases aligning to TRBD2. This CDR3 is built from 10 residues. Germline loops: CDR1 DFQATT, CDR2 SNEGSKA (reference sequence). The CDR3 coding sequence is TGCAGCCTGAGGACTAGCTTGCAGTATTTT. Protein: CSLRTSLQYF.

The chain couples TRBV7-8 to TRBJ1-1; 8 nucleotides match TRBD1. The germline gives CDR1 SGHVS, CDR2 FQNEAQ. The V gene end was trimmed by 1 base and the J gene end by 5 bases; junction bases not matched to a gene: 9. This CDR3 has 16 residues. The CDR3 sequence: CASSLGAGQGRTEAFF. In DNA, the CDR3 is TGTGCCAGCAGCTTAGGGGCCGGACAGGGAAGAACTGAAGCTTTCTTT.

This clone was counted a few times. The J gene is TRBJ2-6, the V gene TRBV7-3, with D tentatively TRBD1 (6 bases). The CDR3 is 18 amino acids. V gave up 5 bases and J gave up 0 bases, with 17 bases separating them. Per germline, CDR1 SGHTA and CDR2 FQGTGA. CDR3 region: CASSPPPTGVSGANVLTF. CDR3 nucleotides: TGTGCCAGCAGCCCACCCCCGACAGGAGTCTCTGGGGCCAACGTCCTGACTTTC. Complete variable domain (other parts from reference TRBV7-3 and TRBJ2-6): GAGVSQTPSNKVTEKGKYVELRCDPISGHTALYWYRQSLGQGPEFLIYFQGTGAADDSGLPNDRFFAVRPEGSVSTLKIQRTERGDSAVYLCASSPPPTGVSGANVLTFGAGSRLTVL.

The rearrangement uses TRBV21-1 and TRBJ2-7; TRBD1, as called in the table, went unchecked against the DNA. TRBV21-1 is assigned pseudogene status. The CDR3 has 13 residues. The chain's CDR3 is CASSKGARYEQYF. CDR3 nucleotide sequence: TGTGCCAGCAGCAAAGGGGCCAGGTACGAGCAGTACTTC.

The rearrangement joins TRBV7-9 to TRBJ2-6, with D perhaps TRBD1 (6 bases). Germline loops: CDR1 SEHNR, CDR2 FQNEAQ (reference sequence). The CDR3 totals 17 residues. V shed 3 bases and J shed 0 bases, with 12 bases lying between them. CDR3 amino acids: CASSLGAASSGANVLTF. The CDR3 region has the DNA TGTGCCAGCAGCTTGGGGGCAGCGAGCTCTGGGGCCAACGTCCTGACTTTC.

On this clone: This likely reflects a read error, since a far larger clone is one base away. The CDR3 DNA reads as TGTGCCAGCAGCAAAGGGGGGACTCCCAATCAGCCCCAGCATTTT. Translating it yields CASSKGGTPNQPQHF. The chain uses TRBV9 and TRBJ1-5; D possibly corresponds to TRBD1 (6 bases). V was trimmed by 4 bases and J by 3 bases, leaving 14 bases between them. The CDR3 is 15 residues long. In germline, CDR1 is SGDLS, CDR2 YYNGEE.

Comment on this clone: This likely reflects a read error, since a far larger clone is one base away. The same CDR3 is also encoded by other DNA sequences in this sample. The rearrangement uses TRBV30 and TRBJ1-5; 9 positions agree with TRBD1. Germline lookup yields CDR1 GTSNPN and CDR2 SVGIG (reference sequence). This CDR3 has 13 residues. The DNA of the CDR3 is TGTGCCTGGTCCGGGACAGGGAATCAGCCCCGGCACTTT. As protein: CAWSGTGNQPRHF.

This clone was seen a few times. The chain has TRBV4-3 and TRBJ1-4; 7 bases align to TRBD1. The CDR3 is made up of 16 amino acids. The germline V gene has CDR1 LGHNA and CDR2 YSLEER. V was pared by 4 bases and J by 2 bases, with 7 bases of the junction left unmatched. CDR3 sequence reads: CASSPDRVGTNEKLFF. CDR3 coding DNA: TGCGCCAGCAGCCCTGACAGGGTAGGGACTAATGAAAAACTGTTTTTT.

This chain links TRBV9 with TRBJ2-7, with 14 bases fitting TRBD2. The germline CDR1 and CDR2 sequences are SGDLS and YYNGEE. This CDR3 is 15 amino acids long. The V gene end was trimmed by 3 bases and the J gene end by 12 bases; junction bases not matched to a gene: 11. For the CDR3, the DNA is TGTGCCAGCAGCGCAACCGGGACTAGCGGGAGTCAGACGTACTTC. Translated: CASSATGTSGSQTYF.

With regard to this clone: This is likely an artifact of a read error, given a far larger clone one base away. The chain joins TRBV4-2 to TRBJ2-7; D remains unclear. The CDR3 is 15 amino acids. Deletions cut 1 base from V and 3 bases from J, with 13 bases between. CDR1 is LGHNA and CDR2 is YNFKEQ in the germline V gene. DNA of the CDR3: TGTGCCAGCAGCCAAGCGGCCGTAGGCGGCTACGAGCAGTACTTC. Translated: CASSQAAVGGYEQYF.

The V and J genes are TRBV7-3 and TRBJ2-3; TRBD1 agrees at 8 bases. The CDR3 has 16 residues. The germline gives CDR1 SGHTA, CDR2 FQGTGA. V gave up 4 bases and J gave up 6 bases; unmatched junction bases: 12. The CDR3 bases are TGTGCCAGCAGCTCACGACAGGGGCCGGGTTGGGATACGCAGTATTTT. It codes for CASSSRQGPGWDTQYF. Drawing the rest from reference TRBV7-3 and TRBJ2-3, the complete variable domain is GAGVSQTPSNKVTEKGKYVELRCDPISGHTALYWYRQSLGQGPEFLIYFQGTGAADDSGLPNDRFFAVRPEGSVSTLKIQRTERGDSAVYLCASSSRQGPGWDTQYFGPGTRLTVL.

As concerns this clone: This sample also contains other DNA sequences that code for the same CDR3. This chain connects TRBV30 to TRBJ2-7; D ambiguous. Germline assignment: CDR1 GTSNPN and CDR2 SVGIG (reference sequence). V lost 3 bases and J lost 3, with 12 bases in between. The CDR3 runs 13 residues. CDR3 region: CAWSVGRLYEQYF. The CDR3 nucleotides read TGTGCCTGGAGCGTAGGAAGACTCTACGAGCAGTACTTC.

This clone occurred many times. This chain connects TRBV7-9 to TRBJ1-1; D may be TRBD1 (6 bases). Germline V gene data show CDR1 as SEHNR and CDR2 as FQNEAQ (reference sequence). The V end lost 3 bases, the J end lost 4 bases, and 9 bases lay between the germline ends. This CDR3 has 13 amino acids. CDR3 loop: CASSFTGTTEAFF. The CDR3 coding sequence is TGTGCCAGCAGCTTCACAGGGACCACTGAAGCTTTCTTT.

This clone was found many times. This chain connects TRBV6-6 to TRBJ1-1; 7 nucleotides match TRBD1. Trimming at V came to 6 bases and at J to 1 base, leaving 11 bases not matched to a gene. From germline, CDR1 is MNHNY and CDR2 SVGAGI (reference sequence). The CDR3 totals 16 residues. The CDR3 loop is CASSLPRGRGNTEAFF. The CDR3 DNA is TGTGCCAGCAGCCTCCCGAGGGGGCGGGGGAACACTGAAGCTTTCTTT.

This clone has a count of ten or more. The rearrangement joins TRBV18 to TRBJ1-5; 9 bases are a match to TRBD1. The junction had 9 bases not matched to a gene; V was cut back by 3 bases and J by 0 bases. From germline, CDR1 is KGHSH and CDR2 LQKENI. This CDR3 has 18 amino acids. CDR3 nucleotides: TGTGCCAGCTCACCGACTCCCGGGACAGGGAATAGCAATCAGCCCCAGCATTTT. Its protein product is CASSPTPGTGNSNQPQHF.

The V gene is TRBV7-9, the J gene TRBJ2-2; 13 bases are shared with TRBD2. Germline loops: CDR1 SEHNR, CDR2 FQNEAQ (reference sequence). V shed 6 bases and J 6 bases; nucleotides not matched to a gene: 10. The CDR3 is 17 amino acids. The CDR3 sequence: CASSFGLAGVNAGELFF. CDR3 nucleotide sequence: TGTGCCAGCAGTTTTGGACTAGCGGGAGTTAACGCCGGGGAGCTGTTTTTT.